This entry features one T cell receptor (beta chain) sequence. Seattle patients were enrolled while actively infected and followed longitudinally. Germline V gene data show CDR1 as MNHNY and CDR2 as SVGAGI (reference sequence). J gave up 5 bases and V 5 bases, and 3 bases lay outside the gene matches. The CDR3 totals 12 residues. This sample is drawn from a study of blood T cell repertoires in COVID-19. The overall study: Material from acute and convalescent COVID-19 was sourced from the United States, Italy and Spain. PBMCs, B-cell-depleted T cells, or T cells were the source of the cDNA or gDNA that made up the material.

Per the original methods: Amplification of reference gene primers was used by the study to estimate nucleated cell counts. The repertoire was sequenced with immunoSEQ multiplex PCR; TCRdb's copy has only in-frame clones and lacks some. From that table come the V and J calls and clone size; the DNA was used to work out D and trimming. The data hold over 50,000 clones, with less than 90% observed a single time. The sequenced sample consisted of peripheral blood. The origin of this receptor is a man aged 55 to 70 with COVID-19, enrolled during active disease. V gene TRBV6-6 combines with J gene TRBJ2-7; 7 positions agree with TRBD1. The CDR3 coding sequence is TGTGCCAGCAGTGCTACAGGGGACGAGCAGTACTTC. It translates to CASSATGDEQYF.